The rows below give T cell receptor beta chains drawn from one sample of a study of PD-1 blockade in classical Hodgkin lymphoma. The assay was immunoSEQ multiplex PCR, and TCRdb's table has in-frame clones only and misses some. Of 99,000 or so clones in the sample, approximately 89% are singletons; the top ten hold under 20%. Specimen: peripheral blood mononuclear cells (PBMCs), collected before the fourth cycle of nivolumab. Source of these receptors: a human donor with classical Hodgkin lymphoma. Each CDR3 is given with its conserved first and last residue. A row's size may be missing; if present it is once, few, many or a size class.

CDR3aa	v_gene	abundance
CASRTGGQGNTEAFF	TRBV2	.
CSVGGVSVNEQFF	TRBV29-1	.
CASSDETVGEEETQYF	TRBV2	.
CASRIAGGSYEQYF	TRBV19	.
CASSPSSGSIRETQYF	TRBV5-4	.
CASSRTRDSNQPQHF	TRBV9	few
CASSPRLAGGYEQYF	TRBV9	.
CASSLAAGTYGYTF	TRBV7-9	few
CASSISGEGRNEQFF	TRBV19	.
CSVIPADTEAFF	TRBV29-1	.
CASSPLDRANTEAFF	TRBV18	.
CASSLRFSSGSTDTQYF	TRBV11-1	.
CASSLVGLSGAYEQYF	TRBV11-2	few
CATSSMGQGRTDTQYF	TRBV15	.